Presented here are 29 T cell receptor beta chains from one specimen sequenced in a study of PD-1 blockade in classical Hodgkin lymphoma. Brentuximab vedotin exposure varied, and every patient relapsed after autologous stem cell transplantation. Some clones are missing from TCRdb's copy, which holds only in-frame ones; the method was immunoSEQ multiplex PCR. The sample records 90,000 to 100,000 clones, roughly 80% being singletons. Sequencing used peripheral blood mononuclear cells (PBMCs), obtained before the second cycle of nivolumab. The receptors come from a human donor with classical Hodgkin lymphoma.

This clone has more than one count but fewer than ten. The chain links TRBV2 to TRBJ2-1; 8 bases map to TRBD2. CDR1 is SNHLY, CDR2 FYNNEI, per germline. The CDR3 is 13 residues long. V gave up 10 bases and J gave up 2 bases; unmatched junction bases: 4. Here the CDR3 reads CATAGLAYNEQFF. The DNA for the CDR3 is TGTGCCACCGCGGGACTAGCCTACAATGAGCAGTTCTTC.

This sequence joins TRBV5-1 and TRBJ2-7; 9 bases map to TRBD1. Germline trimming cut 0 bases from V and 3 bases from J; bases unmatched to any gene: 4. This CDR3 spans 15 amino acids. Germline-derived CDR1 and CDR2 are SGHRS and YFSETQ. CDR3 sequence reads: CASSLAGTGNYEQYF. The CDR3, as DNA: TGCGCCAGCAGCTTGGCGGGGACAGGGAACTACGAGCAGTACTTC.

The chain couples TRBV28 to TRBJ1-5; TRBD1 might be the D (6 bases). The CDR3 loop spans 16 amino acids. Deletions cut 6 bases from V and 3 bases from J, with 18 bases between. Per the germline V gene, CDR1 is MDHEN and CDR2 is SYDVKM. CDR3 in DNA: TGTGCCAGCAGCCCGACAGGACCATTATTCAATCAGCCCCAGCATTTT. Protein sequence: CASSPTGPLFNQPQHF.

This clone has only a few counts. V usage is TRBV19 and J usage is TRBJ1-5; TRBD1 aligns across 9 bases. The V gene end was trimmed by 1 base and the J gene end by 12 bases; junction bases not matched to a gene: 10. Germline values: CDR1 LNHDA, CDR2 SQIVND (reference sequence). CDR3 length: 15 amino acids. The CDR3 protein is CASSIGPGTGRNQHF. The CDR3 DNA sequence: TGTGCCAGTAGTATAGGTCCCGGGACAGGGAGGAACCAGCATTTT.

This clone was observed once. The chain joins TRBV6-5 to TRBJ2-7; D is unresolved. CDR1 is MNHEY and CDR2 is SVGAGI in the germline V gene. Trimming removed 4 bases at V and 5 bases at J, with 15 bases between. The CDR3 consists of 14 residues. The CDR3, as DNA: TGTGCCAGCAGTTCTTTGGGGATCCGGGACGAGCAGTACTTC. It yields the protein CASSSLGIRDEQYF.

This chain uses TRBV11-3 with TRBJ1-1; 7 nucleotides agree with TRBD1. CDR3 size: 14 residues. From germline, CDR1 is SGHNT and CDR2 YENEEA. With 0 bases clipped from V and 4 bases from J, the junction kept 2 bases outside the gene matches. The CDR3 region has the DNA TGTGCCAGCAGCTTAGATGGGACAGTCACTGAAGCTTTCTTT. Protein product: CASSLDGTVTEAFF.

This sequence joins TRBV9 and TRBJ2-1; D gene ambiguous. The length of the CDR3 is 14 residues. The ends were cut back, 0 bases at V and 1 base at J, with 5 bases in the middle. Germline CDR1 reads SGDLS; CDR2 reads YYNGEE. Here the CDR3 DNA reads TGTGCCAGCAGCGTAGCACGTTCCTACAATGAGCAGTTCTTC. It is translated as CASSVARSYNEQFF.

This clone has just one count. The chain is built from TRBV4-2 and TRBJ2-7, with 8 bases matching TRBD2. The CDR3 has 14 amino acids. Germline CDR1 LGHNA, CDR2 YNFKEQ. V lost 1 base, J lost 2 bases, and 1 base stayed unmatched. The CDR3 DNA reads as TGTGCCAGCAGCCAAGCGGGAGGGCCCTACGAGCAGTACTTC. Encoded protein: CASSQAGGPYEQYF.

This chain uses TRBV6-4 with TRBJ2-1; 10 bases fit TRBD2. V dropped 2 bases and J dropped 0; count of bases not matched to a gene: 7. There are 18 residues in the CDR3. Germline values: CDR1 MRHNA, CDR2 SNTAGT. As DNA, the CDR3 is TGTGCCAGCAGTGACAAGGGACTAGCGTATAGCTCCTACAATGAGCAGTTCTTC. Translated, it gives CASSDKGLAYSSYNEQFF.

This clone showed up just a few times. The chain uses TRBV25-1 and TRBJ2-5; no definite D call. The CDR3 runs to 14 residues. Trimming shortened V by 1 base and J by 0 bases, and 6 bases separated the two germline ends. Germline V lookup: CDR1 MGHDK, CDR2 SYGVNS. This CDR3 is CASSEFPNQETQYF. Written as DNA, the CDR3 is TGTGCCAGCAGTGAATTCCCCAACCAAGAGACCCAGTACTTC.

This clone was detected a few times. This chain uses TRBV30 with TRBJ1-5; perhaps TRBD1 as D (6 bases). Trimming took 4 bases from V and 4 from J, leaving 11 bases between them. Germline CDR1 GTSNPN, CDR2 SVGIG (reference sequence). The CDR3 is 13 residues long. In DNA form, the CDR3 reads TGTGCCTGGATGAAAGGGGGAAATCAGCCCCAGCATTTT. Its protein product is CAWMKGGNQPQHF.

The V and J genes are TRBV6-6 and TRBJ2-7; 7 nucleotides line up with TRBD1. CDR1 and CDR2 (germline): MNHNY, SVGAGI (reference sequence). The CDR3 spans 13 residues. V lost 7 bases and J lost 2; bases outside the gene matches: 5. In nucleotides, the CDR3 is TGTGCCAGCAAAGGGGGCTCTGCCTACGAGCAGTACTTC. It is translated as CASKGGSAYEQYF.

This clone came up once. V usage is TRBV7-9 and J usage is TRBJ2-5; 8 positions match TRBD1. V gave up 5 bases and J gave up 3 bases; unmatched junction bases: 8. In germline, CDR1 is SEHNR, CDR2 FQNEAQ (reference sequence). CDR3 length: 15 amino acids. CDR3 sequence (DNA): TGTGCCAGCAGCCCTAGGACAGGGTCTGAAGAGACCCAGTACTTC. As protein: CASSPRTGSEETQYF.

This chain connects TRBV5-1 to TRBJ2-3; 7 nucleotides agree with TRBD1. The germline CDR1 and CDR2 sequences are SGHRS and YFSETQ. CDR3 size: 15 residues. J was trimmed by 6 bases and V by 4 bases; bases with no gene match: 11. The chain's CDR3 is CASSVQGPRADTQYF. CDR3 bases: TGCGCCAGCAGCGTACAGGGGCCCAGGGCGGATACGCAGTATTTT.

V is TRBV6-1 and J is TRBJ2-3, with a tentative D call TRBD2 (6 bases). The length of the CDR3 is 14 residues. The V end was cut by 11 bases, the J end by 1 base, with 16 bases between. CDR1 and CDR2 from the germline V gene are MNHNS and SASEGT. The CDR3 sequence: CACTPDYRTDTQYF. The CDR3 bases are TGTGCCTGCACCCCGGACTATCGCACAGATACGCAGTATTTT.

The chain uses TRBV28 and TRBJ1-4; no firm D call. In germline, CDR1 is MDHEN, CDR2 SYDVKM. The CDR3 totals 15 residues. V dropped 2 bases and J dropped 0 bases, with 7 bases sitting between them. DNA for the CDR3: TGTGCCAGCAGTTTAATGGATGCAACTAATGAAAAACTGTTTTTT. Protein product: CASSLMDATNEKLFF.

This clone was observed a single time. The chain is built from TRBV2 and TRBJ1-4; weak D call: TRBD1 (6 bases). The CDR3 covers 15 residues. From germline, CDR1 is SNHLY and CDR2 FYNNEI. V lost 5 bases to trimming and J lost 7 bases, with 17 bases between them. The CDR3 here is CASSQFRGEGEKLFF. CDR3 sequence (DNA): TGTGCCAGCAGTCAGTTCAGGGGAGAAGGTGAAAAACTGTTTTTT.

The V gene is TRBV15, the J gene TRBJ2-1, with D possibly TRBD2 on 7 matching bases. This CDR3 is built from 16 residues. The germline gives CDR1 LNHNV, CDR2 YYDKDF (reference sequence). Trimming left V 4 bases short and J 8 bases short, with 21 bases between. DNA for the CDR3: TGTGCCACCAGCACCTACTGGGAGGGGGGAGAGTATGAGCAGTTCTTC. As protein: CATSTYWEGGEYEQFF.

V is TRBV10-3 and J is TRBJ1-3; D gene unclear. CDR1 and CDR2 (germline): ENHRY, SYGVKD. This CDR3 has 16 amino acids. V lost 0 bases to trimming and J lost 0 bases, with 9 bases between them. The CDR3 region has the DNA TGTGCCATCAGTGAGTCTCGGAGAAACTCTGGAAACACCATATATTTT. Its translation is CAISESRRNSGNTIYF.

This chain links TRBV5-8 with TRBJ1-4; possible D gene TRBD1, 6 bases. From germline, CDR1 is SGHTS and CDR2 YDEGEE. Trimming removed 4 bases from V and 4 bases from J, with 14 bases in between. The CDR3 covers 15 residues. The CDR3 here is CASSPRGADNEKLFF. CDR3 DNA: TGTGCCAGCAGCCCGCGGGGGGCCGATAATGAAAAACTGTTTTTT. The variable domain in full, completed from reference TRBV5-8 and TRBJ1-4, reads EAGVTQSPTHLIKTRGQQATLRCSPISGHTSVYWYQQALGLGLQFLLWYDEGEERNRGNFPPRFSGRQFPNYSSELNVNALELEDSALYLCASSPRGADNEKLFFGSGTQLSVL.

The chain has TRBV7-2 and TRBJ1-2; D call uncertain. This CDR3 is built from 13 residues. CDR1 and CDR2 from the germline V gene are SGHTA and FQGNSA. Deletions cut 4 bases from V and 3 bases from J, with 9 bases between. In DNA, the CDR3 is TGTGCCAGCAGCTCCACATCTCACTATGGCTACACCTTC. It specifies CASSSTSHYGYTF.

This sequence joins TRBV6-1 and TRBJ2-2; D is possibly TRBD1 (6 bases). V was pared by 1 base and J by 1 base, with 10 bases between. Germline V lookup: CDR1 MNHNS, CDR2 SASEGT. There are 16 residues in the CDR3. CDR3 sequence: CASSEGRGGNTGELFF. As DNA, the CDR3 is TGTGCCAGCAGTGAAGGGCGAGGGGGGAACACCGGGGAGCTGTTTTTT.

The genes are TRBV7-8 and TRBJ2-5, with a tentative D call TRBD2 (7 bases). Germline CDR1 reads SGHVS; CDR2 reads FQNEAQ. V dropped 5 bases and J dropped 2 bases, with 12 bases sitting between them. The CDR3 contains 14 residues. The CDR3 DNA reads as TGTGCCAGCAGCAGGGGGGGGGTTCAAGAGACCCAGTACTTC. It translates to CASSRGGVQETQYF. Filled out from reference TRBV7-8 and TRBJ2-5, the complete variable domain reads GAGVSQSPRYKVAKRGQDVALRCDPISGHVSLFWYQQALGQGPEFLTYFQNEAQLDKSGLPSDRFFAERPEGSVSTLKIQRTQQEDSAVYLCASSRGGVQETQYFGPGTRLLVL.

The V call is TRBV11-2, the J call TRBJ2-6; the match to TRBD1 covers 8 bases. Germline CDR1 reads SGHAT; CDR2 reads FQNNGV. Trimming at V came to 4 bases and at J to 11 bases, leaving 7 bases not matched to a gene. The CDR3 consists of 14 residues. The CDR3: CASSWDRITDVLTF. CDR3 nucleotides: TGTGCCAGCAGCTGGGACAGGATCACGGACGTCCTGACTTTC.

This clone was seen a few times. This chain links TRBV7-9 with TRBJ2-7, with 13 bases identical to TRBD2. Germline loops: CDR1 SEHNR, CDR2 FQNEAQ (reference sequence). The CDR3 loop spans 15 amino acids. Trimming cost V 5 bases and J 3 bases; bases outside gene matches: 4. The CDR3 is CASSPGTSGNYEQYF. As DNA, the CDR3 is TGTGCCAGCAGCCCAGGGACTAGCGGGAACTACGAGCAGTACTTC.

This sequence joins TRBV7-9 and TRBJ2-1; 10 bases are a match to TRBD1. Unmatched junction bases numbered 2, after V lost 5 bases and J lost 7 bases. The CDR3 is made up of 13 amino acids. Per germline, CDR1 SEHNR and CDR2 FQNEAQ (reference sequence). The CDR3 coding sequence is TGTGCCAGCAGCATGGACAGGGGGAATGAGCAGTTCTTC. Its translation is CASSMDRGNEQFF.

V gene TRBV6-4 combines with J gene TRBJ2-1; 8 nucleotides match TRBD2. Looked up from germline, CDR1 is MRHNA and CDR2 is SNTAGT. The CDR3 contains 18 residues. The J segment lost 6 bases and the V segment lost 3 bases, leaving 16 bases of the junction unmatched. The CDR3 is CASSESGFGTRYPNEQFF. The CDR3 DNA sequence: TGTGCCAGCAGTGAGTCAGGGTTTGGGACTAGATACCCCAATGAGCAGTTCTTC.

This clone was recorded once. The CDR3 sequence is CASSRGWAASTDTQYF. As DNA, the CDR3 is TGCGCCAGCAGTCGGGGATGGGCGGCAAGCACAGATACGCAGTATTTT. This chain uses TRBV5-1 with TRBJ2-3; TRBD2 might be the D (5 bases). Trimming removed 5 bases from V and 0 bases from J, with 16 bases in between. The germline gives CDR1 SGHRS, CDR2 YFSETQ. CDR3 length: 16 residues. The complete variable domain, with remaining parts taken from reference TRBV5-1 and TRBJ2-3, reads KAGVTQTPRYLIKTRGQQVTLSCSPISGHRSVSWYQQTPGQGLQFLFEYFSETQRNKGNFPGRFSGRQFSNSRSEMNVSTLELGDSALYLCASSRGWAASTDTQYFGPGTRLTVL.

This chain joins TRBV4-1 and TRBJ2-5, with 9 bases matching TRBD2. This CDR3 spans 15 amino acids. V gave up 5 bases and J gave up 3 bases; unmatched junction bases: 7. CDR1 MGHRA and CDR2 YSYEKL come from the germline V gene. CDR3 bases: TGCGCCAGCAGCACCACTAGCGGGTTGGAAGAGACCCAGTACTTC. Translated, it gives CASSTTSGLEETQYF.